The 10 T cell receptor beta chains below all came from one sample that was sequenced in a study of T cell repertoires in MIS-A myocarditis. Repertoires were generated with immunoSEQ multiplex PCR, while TCRdb's copy carries only in-frame clones and drops some. The table lists some 6,000 clones, about 83% of them singletons. The sample taken for sequencing was interventricular septum heart tissue obtained at autopsy. The receptors here all came from a young man with fulminant myocarditis from multisystem inflammatory syndrome in adults (MIS-A) after COVID-19.

CDR3 protein: CASRIQNTGELFF. The CDR3 DNA reads as TGTGCCAGCAGGATACAGAACACCGGGGAGCTGTTTTTT. V gene TRBV12-3 or TRBV12-4 combines with J gene TRBJ2-2; no reliable D call. The CDR3 contains 13 residues. Trimming left V 6 bases short and J 1 base short, with 6 bases between.

This clone was found a few times. This rearrangement joins TRBV2 to TRBJ2-5; possible D gene TRBD2, 6 bases. This CDR3 contains 13 residues. The germline V gene has CDR1 SNHLY and CDR2 FYNNEI. The V end lost 5 bases, the J end lost 7 bases, and 14 bases lay between the germline ends. The CDR3 DNA follows: TGTGCCAGCAGTCAAGGACTGGGGGGGACCCAGTACTTC. It translates to CASSQGLGGTQYF.

V and J are TRBV5-1 and TRBJ2-1; TRBD2 might be the D (6 bases). V was pared by 3 bases and J by 0 bases, with 22 bases between. The CDR3 has 19 residues. CDR1 and CDR2 (germline): SGHRS, YFSETQ. The CDR3 here is CASSSSGGPSASSYNEQFF. CDR3 bases: TGCGCCAGCAGCTCCTCCGGAGGGCCTAGCGCTAGCTCCTACAATGAGCAGTTCTTC.

The J gene is TRBJ2-3, the V gene TRBV5-6; TRBD1 matches 9 bases. Germline-derived CDR1 and CDR2 are SGHDT and YYEEEE. The CDR3 totals 15 residues. The V segment lost 4 bases and the J segment 3 bases; nucleotides outside the gene matches: 6. The CDR3 sequence is CASSLTGGGTDTQYF. In DNA form, the CDR3 reads TGTGCCAGCAGCCTGACAGGGGGGGGGACAGATACGCAGTATTTT.

This clone was counted a single time. The rearrangement links TRBV9 to TRBJ2-3; 13 nucleotides align to TRBD2. This CDR3 region has 16 residues. CDR1 is SGDLS and CDR2 is YYNGEE in the germline V gene. Losses at the gene ends were 4 bases for V and 5 bases for J; bases not matched to a gene: 7. The CDR3 reads CASSPPGLAGQDTQYF. CDR3 nucleotides: TGTGCCAGCAGCCCACCGGGACTAGCGGGACAAGATACGCAGTATTTT.

The chain joins TRBV2 to TRBJ1-1; 8 nucleotides align to TRBD1. The CDR3 has 14 residues. The ends lost 6 bases at V and 4 bases at J; junction bases unmatched: 7. The germline V gene encodes CDR1 SNHLY and CDR2 FYNNEI. The CDR3 DNA sequence: TGTGCCAGCAGAGTAAACAGGGGGTTCACTGAAGCTTTCTTT. Protein product: CASRVNRGFTEAFF.

The chain employs TRBV28 and TRBJ2-1, with TRBD2 matching 7 bases. Germline V CDR1 and CDR2: MDHEN, SYDVKM. V was pared by 5 bases and J by 12 bases, with 7 bases of the junction left unmatched. The CDR3 has 12 amino acids. The CDR3 reads CASSPGLPGQFF. The CDR3 DNA is TGTGCCAGCAGTCCGGGACTACCCGGGCAGTTCTTC.

The V call is TRBV5-1, the J call TRBJ1-1; a possible D gene is TRBD1 (5 bases). V was shortened by 4 bases and J by 0 bases, with 13 bases between the two germline ends. CDR1 is SGHRS and CDR2 is YFSETQ in the germline V gene. The CDR3 contains 15 residues. The CDR3 DNA is TGCGCCAGCAGCGCGGGGACGGTCATGAACACTGAAGCTTTCTTT. Residues: CASSAGTVMNTEAFF. The full variable domain, rest sourced from reference TRBV5-1 and TRBJ1-1, is KAGVTQTPRYLIKTRGQQVTLSCSPISGHRSVSWYQQTPGQGLQFLFEYFSETQRNKGNFPGRFSGRQFSNSRSEMNVSTLELGDSALYLCASSAGTVMNTEAFFGQGTRLTVV.

The chain has TRBV28 and TRBJ2-3; D may correspond to TRBD1 or TRBD2 (5 bases each). Germline CDR1 is MDHEN and CDR2 is SYDVKM. Trimming pared 3 bases from V and 6 bases from J, leaving 19 bases between. The CDR3 contains 16 residues. CDR3 DNA: TGTGCCAGCAGTTTTGGAGGCTCCGGGACCTCGGATACGCAGTATTTT. As protein: CASSFGGSGTSDTQYF.

The chain uses TRBV7-2 and TRBJ2-5, with D unresolved. Germline V gene lookup returns CDR1 SGHTA and CDR2 FQGNSA. This CDR3 is built from 14 residues. Trimming removed 1 base at V and 5 bases at J, with 11 bases between. CDR3 sequence reads: CASSLVGVGETQYF. The CDR3 DNA is TGTGCCAGCAGCTTAGTGGGCGTTGGGGAGACCCAGTACTTC.